This paragraph reports one TCR beta chain. This clonotype has at least ten counts. Its antigen is currently not known. Base quality data are lacking; no much larger clone is found one base away. The CDR3, from cysteine to phenylalanine, totals 13 residues. The read is trimmed to its CDR3 DNA, 39 bases read in frame from base 1. The germline V gene (reference sequence) specifies WNHNN as CDR1 and SYGVQD as CDR2. After removal of 2 bases from V and 6 bases from J, the junction retains 2 bases not matched to a gene. The data derive from a study of regulatory T cells in long-lasting Graves disease (dated by TCRdb to the early 2020s). For the study in its entirety: In the newly diagnosed Graves' disease group, patients had been taking antithyroid drugs for less than 3 months. Patients with persistent Graves' disease were compared with patients with newly diagnosed Graves' disease using TCR sequencing and RNA sequencing of peripheral blood. The study took place in China and was registered as a clinical trial. A total of approximately 35 samples underwent TCR sequencing: around 13 from persistent and about 20 from newly diagnosed Graves' disease patients. Results and caveats for the whole study, not just this receptor: Persistent disease showed preferential use of TRBV28, TRBJ1-2 and TRBJ2-5, whereas newly diagnosed disease favored TRBV20-1 and TRBJ2-1. Only peripheral blood was studied, because thyroid tissue, the primary lesion, was inaccessible. More public clonotypes were shared among persistent patients (over 2,500) than among newly diagnosed patients (966). The small sample size was acknowledged by the authors as a limitation that may reduce accuracy. Lower TCR Shannon entropy and fewer highly expanded clones were observed in persistent Graves' disease patients than in newly diagnosed patients, which suggested clonal expansion. Sequencing and analysis were limited to the TCR beta chain.

What the time point label conveys for this sample: newly diagnosed GD, antithyroid drugs for less than 3 months. For both TCR sequencing and RNA sequencing, RNA was extracted from PBMCs in TRIzol. Graves' disease was diagnosed according to American Thyroid Association guidelines. Patients for the study were recruited at an endocrinology department in Xi'an, China. Each patient gave 8.5 to 9.5 milliliters of peripheral blood, collected in an EDTA anticoagulant tube. Ficoll Paque Plus density gradient separation was used to isolate PBMCs, and no further T cell sorting was performed. RNA quality was checked with an Agilent 2100 Bioanalyzer and agarose gel, and concentration with a NanoDrop 2000. Libraries were made using multiplex PCR. The data were produced on an Illumina HiSeq 4000. To build TCR beta libraries, CDR3 regions were amplified by Arm-PCR using iRepertoire HTBI primers. PCR products were gel purified before sequencing. As for the original processing: Gene usage analysis of CDR3 amino acid clonotypes used the 50 to 70 TRBV and about 15 TRBJ segments found across samples. Filtered high-quality paired reads were merged into contigs using COPE and FqMerger. Contigs were aligned with BLAST to IMGT TRBV, TRBD and TRBJ reference genes, and CDR3 was defined per IMGT. Clonotypes above 0.1% frequency were classified as highly expanded clones. Repertoire diversity was measured by Shannon entropy, and V-J evenness by the Gini coefficient. A clonotype found in more than one individual was treated as public. The public reads were quality trimmed at Q25 with fastp and then assembled into clones with MiXCR by TCRdb, keeping productive beta chains. CDR3 protein duplicates are merged, each entry listing the most common genes and DNA. The V and J calls and clone size are TCRdb's, not the authors'. Within this sample are more than 400,000 distinct CDR3 sequences, with 16% of them counted one time only. Around 10% of the sample belongs to the ten largest clones.

The same sample was also used in a study of T cells in Graves' hyperthyroidism and ophthalmopathy. That second publication adds: Graves' hyperthyroidism was defined as stable when no progression to ophthalmopathy occurred over 18 months of follow-up. Hyperthyroidism patients were aged 18 to 65 years and newly diagnosed, with disease duration of less than 2 months. Patients with uncontrolled infections, other autoimmune diseases, pregnancy or lactation were excluded. Clinical symptoms, serum thyroxine and TRAb, thyroid ultrasound, and orbital computed tomography formed the basis for the diagnoses. For the first round of RT-PCR on the TCR CDR3, the HTBI primer set was used together with the Qiagen OneStep RT-PCR kit. Most expanded thyroid clonotypes (frequency above 0.001) were also detected in blood, a finding suggesting that blood repertoires may reflect thyroid immune responses. Ophthalmopathy was separated from stable hyperthyroidism by a 13 V-J signature model, with approximately 89% sensitivity and approximately 81% specificity obtained in cross-validation and 80%/75% obtained in testing. During validation, the model predicted progression to ophthalmopathy a median of approximately 6 months ahead of onset, with almost 71% sensitivity and almost 75% specificity. To identify distinguishing TCR V-J signatures, a discovery cohort of about a hundred patients was used, comprising 40 to 45 with Graves' ophthalmopathy and around 57 with stable Graves' hyperthyroidism. Whether ophthalmopathy could be predicted prospectively was tested in an independent validation cohort made up of under 20 hyperthyroidism patients plus 17 patients who later progressed to ophthalmopathy. The 100 discovery patients were divided at random into training and test sets in a 7:3 ratio. In addition, the study compared T-cell repertoires in thyroid tissue and in blood from several Graves' hyperthyroidism patients. After sampling, hyperthyroidism patients received methimazole starting at 30 mg daily, and ophthalmopathy patients received high-dose intravenous methylprednisolone. Libraries were constructed in a second round of multiplex PCR, after which size selection and purification were performed. The libraries were sequenced on an Illumina HiSeq2000 using paired-end 100 bp reads. SOAPnuke was used to process the raw data, throwing out any read that contained adapters or uncalled bases, had a mean Phred below 15, or lacked an exact constant-primer or identifier match. High-quality paired reads were merged with COPE v1.2.5, and unique nucleotide sequences were defined as clonotypes. MiTCR v1.1 was used to align clonotypes to the IMGT TRBV, TRBD and TRBJ reference segments. Only V-J combinations with frequency above 0.0001, covering about 99% of repertoires, were analysed. A TCS score was defined as the ratio of F50 (clonal expansion) to E x V (chaos), with BLOSUM62-based TCRdist applied between CDR3 peptides within each V-J. Welch's t-statistics and random forest reduced 500 to 650 V-J features to around 14, which were used in a naive Bayes classifier (R e1071). No statistical method was used to set the sample size in advance, and investigators knew the group allocation. The paper reports TCR Vbeta CDR3 sequencing of approximately 140 peripheral blood samples: around 45 ophthalmopathy, under 85 hyperthyroidism and approximately 17 progressor patients.

The V gene is TRBV10-1 and the J gene is TRBJ1-1; 8 bases in between match TRBD1. The starting material was peripheral blood mononuclear cells (PBMCs), obtained at new diagnosis, from a patient treated with antithyroid drugs. The TCR comes from a woman aged 25 to 45 with Graves disease. Donor details come from another sample of the same person, matched by shared clones. The CDR3 protein: CASSEGQGAEAFF. The DNA sequence is TGCGCCAGCAGTGAGGGACAGGGCGCTGAAGCTTTCTTT.